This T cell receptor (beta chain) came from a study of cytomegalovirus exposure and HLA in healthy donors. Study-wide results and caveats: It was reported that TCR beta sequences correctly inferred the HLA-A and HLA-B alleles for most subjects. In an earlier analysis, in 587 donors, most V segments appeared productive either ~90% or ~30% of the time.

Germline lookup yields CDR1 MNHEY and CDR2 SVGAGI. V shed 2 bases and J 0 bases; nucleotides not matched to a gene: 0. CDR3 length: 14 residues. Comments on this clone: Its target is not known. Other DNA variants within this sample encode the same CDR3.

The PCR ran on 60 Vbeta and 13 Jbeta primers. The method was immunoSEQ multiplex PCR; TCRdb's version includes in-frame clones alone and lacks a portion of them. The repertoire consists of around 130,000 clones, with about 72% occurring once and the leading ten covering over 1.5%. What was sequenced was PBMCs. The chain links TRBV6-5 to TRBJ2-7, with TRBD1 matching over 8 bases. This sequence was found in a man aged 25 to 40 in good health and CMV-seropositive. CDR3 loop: CASSYGQGSYEQYF. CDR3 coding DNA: TGTGCCAGCAGTTACGGACAGGGCTCCTACGAGCAGTACTTC.